One and the same sample provided the 12 T cell receptor beta chains below, sequenced in a study of blood T cell repertoires in COVID-19. Assay used: immunoSEQ multiplex PCR; TCRdb lists only in-frame clones, some missing. The repertoire includes about 100,000 clones, just under 85% of them detected once, and under 15% sits in the top ten. What was sequenced was peripheral blood. These receptors came from a man aged 45-65 years with active or convalescent COVID-19.

This chain uses TRBV19 with TRBJ1-1, with 8 bases matching TRBD1. The CDR3 length is 13 residues. Germline CDR1 LNHDA, CDR2 SQIVND (reference sequence). After removal of 8 bases from V and 0 bases from J, the junction contained 2 bases not matched to a gene. DNA of the CDR3: TGTGCCAGTGCGGACAGGGTGAACACTGAAGCTTTCTTT. This gives the protein CASADRVNTEAFF.

The CDR3 coding sequence is TGTGCCAGCAGCTTGCGGGAGGGCGGAAAAGAGACCCAGTACTTC. This gives the protein CASSLREGGKETQYF. The chain has TRBV5-4 and TRBJ2-5, with 8 bases fitting TRBD2. Germline V lookup: CDR1 SGHNT, CDR2 YYREEE (reference sequence). The CDR3 has 15 amino acids. The V and J ends lost 1 base and 3 bases, in that order; junction bases with no gene match: 5.

V gene TRBV24-1 combines with J gene TRBJ2-1, with 8 bases matching TRBD2. The CDR3 covers 15 residues. V dropped 4 bases and J dropped 9; count of bases not matched to a gene: 10. Per germline, CDR1 KGHDR and CDR2 SFDVKD. The CDR3 loop reads CATSDPGLVKSEQFF. In DNA form, the CDR3 reads TGTGCCACCAGTGACCCGGGACTAGTTAAGTCTGAGCAGTTCTTC.

The chain couples TRBV14 to TRBJ1-2; possibly TRBD1 for D (5 bases). The germline V gene encodes CDR1 SGHDN and CDR2 FVKESK. The CDR3 has 15 residues. V gave up 4 bases and J gave up 1 base, with 13 bases separating them. CDR3 DNA sequence: TGTGCCAGCAGCCTGTTGCGGGGGGATAACTATGGCTACACCTTC. It specifies CASSLLRGDNYGYTF.

V gene TRBV24-1 combines with J gene TRBJ2-3; 10 bases map to TRBD2. Germline V gene sequence: CDR1 KGHDR, CDR2 SFDVKD. This CDR3 has 17 amino acids. Trimming removed 4 bases from V and 0 bases from J; junction bases left unmatched: 6. The CDR3 region is CATSDSSGGTSTDTQYF. For the CDR3, the DNA is TGTGCCACCAGTGACTCTAGCGGGGGAACTAGCACAGATACGCAGTATTTT.

Only a few counts were recorded for this clone. The gene calls are TRBV14 and TRBJ2-3; no clear D. The CDR3 contains 12 residues. Between the trimmed V and J ends, which lost 4 bases and 4 bases, there was a span of 6 bases. CDR1 is SGHDN, CDR2 FVKESK, per germline. Here the CDR3 reads CASSRTSDTQYF. As DNA, the CDR3 is TGTGCCAGCAGCCGAACATCAGATACGCAGTATTTT.

The V and J genes are TRBV19 and TRBJ1-2, with a possible D match to TRBD1 (6 bases). The CDR3 is made up of 14 amino acids. The germline V gene has CDR1 LNHDA and CDR2 SQIVND (reference sequence). V was trimmed by 5 bases and J by 6 bases, leaving 16 bases between them. DNA for the CDR3: TGTGCCAGTAGTCGCCAGGGGTCGTACGATGGCTACACCTTC. Translated, it gives CASSRQGSYDGYTF.

This clone was seen once. The gene calls are TRBV24-1 and TRBJ2-3; 14 positions match TRBD2. Germline lookup yields CDR1 KGHDR and CDR2 SFDVKD. This CDR3 spans 17 amino acids. V dropped 5 bases and J dropped 2; count of bases not matched to a gene: 5. The CDR3 loop reads CATSVGLAGVVTDTQYF. CDR3 bases: TGTGCCACCAGTGTGGGACTAGCGGGAGTGGTCACAGATACGCAGTATTTT.

The chain recombines TRBV5-4 with TRBJ1-6, with 9 bases aligning to TRBD1. V trimming: 2 bases; J trimming: 4 bases; junction bases outside the gene matches: 1. Germline V gene data show CDR1 as SGHNT and CDR2 as YYREEE (reference sequence). CDR3 size: 15 residues. CDR3 in amino acids: CASSFDRGYNSPLHF. CDR3 in DNA: TGTGCCAGCAGCTTCGACAGGGGGTATAATTCACCCCTCCACTTT.

The V call is TRBV19, the J call TRBJ2-5, with 7 bases aligning to TRBD2. Trimming cost V 6 bases and J 4 bases; bases outside gene matches: 11. The CDR3 loop spans 15 amino acids. CDR1 is LNHDA, CDR2 SQIVND, per germline (reference sequence). The CDR3 DNA is TGTGCCAGTAGGACCACTAGCGCCAACTCAGAGACCCAGTACTTC. Translating gives CASRTTSANSETQYF. Using reference TRBV19 and TRBJ2-5 for the parts outside the CDR3, the full variable domain is DGGITQSPKYLFRKEGQNVTLSCEQNLNHDAMYWYRQDPGQGLRLIYYSQIVNDFQKGDIAEGYSVSREKKESFPLTVTSAQKNPTAFYLCASRTTSANSETQYFGPGTRLLVL.

Here the CDR3 DNA reads TGTGCCAGCAGTGTAACAGGGACCCATAATTCACCCCTCCACTTT. The encoded protein is CASSVTGTHNSPLHF. The V and J genes are TRBV2 and TRBJ1-6, with D tentatively TRBD1 (6 bases). The CDR3 runs 15 residues. The germline V gene has CDR1 SNHLY and CDR2 FYNNEI. V was shortened by 4 bases and J by 5 bases, with 12 bases between the two germline ends.

The chain recombines TRBV30 with TRBJ2-3, with TRBD2 identical over 11 bases. CDR1 is GTSNPN and CDR2 is SVGIG in the germline V gene (reference sequence). The CDR3 loop spans 15 amino acids. The junction had 10 bases not matched to a gene; V was cut back by 6 bases and J by 5 bases. CDR3 amino acids: CACFVTSGGGDTQYF. In nucleotides, the CDR3 is TGTGCCTGCTTTGTAACTAGCGGGGGAGGAGATACGCAGTATTTT.